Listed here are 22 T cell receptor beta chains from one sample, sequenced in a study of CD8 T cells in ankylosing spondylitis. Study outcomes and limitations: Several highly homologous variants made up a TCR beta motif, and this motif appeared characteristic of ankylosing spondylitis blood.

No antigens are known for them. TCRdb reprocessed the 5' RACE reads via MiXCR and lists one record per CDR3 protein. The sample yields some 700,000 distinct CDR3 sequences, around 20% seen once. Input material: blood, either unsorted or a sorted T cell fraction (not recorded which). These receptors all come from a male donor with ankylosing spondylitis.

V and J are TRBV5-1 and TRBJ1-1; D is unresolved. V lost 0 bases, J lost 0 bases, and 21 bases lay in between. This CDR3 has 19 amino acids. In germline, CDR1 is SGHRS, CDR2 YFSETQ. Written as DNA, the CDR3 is TGCGCCAGCAGCTTGGTTGGATTGGATCTGTGGGGAATGAACACTGAAGCTTTCTTT. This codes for CASSLVGLDLWGMNTEAFF.

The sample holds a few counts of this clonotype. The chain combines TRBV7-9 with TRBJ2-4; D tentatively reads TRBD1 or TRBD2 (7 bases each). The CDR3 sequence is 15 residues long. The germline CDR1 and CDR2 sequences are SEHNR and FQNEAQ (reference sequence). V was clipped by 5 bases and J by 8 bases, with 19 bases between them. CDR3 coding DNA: TGTGCCAGCAGCATCCGGGGAGGGGGCGCGGACATTCAGTACTTC. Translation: CASSIRGGGADIQYF.

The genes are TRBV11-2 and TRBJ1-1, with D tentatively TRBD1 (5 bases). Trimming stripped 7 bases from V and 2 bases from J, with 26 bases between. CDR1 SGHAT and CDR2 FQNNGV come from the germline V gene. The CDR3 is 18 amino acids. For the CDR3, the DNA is TGTGCCAGCACCCTCCGCCCCGGGGGTAAGAACCGAAACACTGAAGCTTTCTTT. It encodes CASTLRPGGKNRNTEAFF.

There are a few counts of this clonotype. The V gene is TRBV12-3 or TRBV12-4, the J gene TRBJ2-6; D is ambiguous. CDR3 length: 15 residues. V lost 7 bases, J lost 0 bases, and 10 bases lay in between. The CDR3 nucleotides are TGTGCCAGCACCATGAGCCCCTCTGGGGCCAACGTCCTGACTTTC. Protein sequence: CASTMSPSGANVLTF.

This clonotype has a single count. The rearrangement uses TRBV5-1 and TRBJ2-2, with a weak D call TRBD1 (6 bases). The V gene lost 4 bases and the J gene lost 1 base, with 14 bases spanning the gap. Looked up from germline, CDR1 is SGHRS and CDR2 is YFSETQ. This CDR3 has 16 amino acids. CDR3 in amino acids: CASSPPGHRNTGELFF. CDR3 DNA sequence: TGCGCCAGCAGCCCCCCGGGACACCGGAACACCGGGGAGCTGTTTTTT.

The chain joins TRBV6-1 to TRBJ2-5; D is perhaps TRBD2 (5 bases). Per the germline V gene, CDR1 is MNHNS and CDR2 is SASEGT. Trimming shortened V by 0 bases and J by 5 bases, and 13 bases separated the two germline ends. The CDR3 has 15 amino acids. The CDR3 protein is CASSEAFAGGETQYF. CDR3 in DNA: TGTGCCAGCAGTGAAGCCTTTGCGGGTGGGGAGACCCAGTACTTC.

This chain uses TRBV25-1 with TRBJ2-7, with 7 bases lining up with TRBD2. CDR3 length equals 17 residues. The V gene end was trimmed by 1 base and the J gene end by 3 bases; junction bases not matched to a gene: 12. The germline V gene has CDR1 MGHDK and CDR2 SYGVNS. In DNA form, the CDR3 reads TGTGCCAGCAGTGAATCTTTGGGGCTAGCGGATTTCTACGAGCAGTACTTC. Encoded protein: CASSESLGLADFYEQYF.

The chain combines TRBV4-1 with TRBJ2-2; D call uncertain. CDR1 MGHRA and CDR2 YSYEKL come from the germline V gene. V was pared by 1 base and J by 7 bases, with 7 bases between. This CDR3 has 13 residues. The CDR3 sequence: CASSQVSHGELFF. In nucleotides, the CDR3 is TGCGCCAGCAGCCAAGTCTCTCACGGGGAGCTGTTTTTT.

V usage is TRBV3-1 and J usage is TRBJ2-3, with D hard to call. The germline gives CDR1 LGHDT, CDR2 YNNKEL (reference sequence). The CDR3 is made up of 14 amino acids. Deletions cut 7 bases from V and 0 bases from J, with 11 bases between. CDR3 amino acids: CASTLWGSTDTQYF. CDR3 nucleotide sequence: TGTGCCAGCACCTTGTGGGGTAGCACAGATACGCAGTATTTT.

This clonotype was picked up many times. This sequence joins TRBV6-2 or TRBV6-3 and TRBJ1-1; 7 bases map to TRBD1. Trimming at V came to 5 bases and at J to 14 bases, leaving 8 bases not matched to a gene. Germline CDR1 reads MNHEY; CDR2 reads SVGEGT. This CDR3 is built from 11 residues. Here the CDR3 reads CASSPGTAVFF. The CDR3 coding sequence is TGTGCCAGCAGTCCCGGGACAGCGGTGTTCTTT.

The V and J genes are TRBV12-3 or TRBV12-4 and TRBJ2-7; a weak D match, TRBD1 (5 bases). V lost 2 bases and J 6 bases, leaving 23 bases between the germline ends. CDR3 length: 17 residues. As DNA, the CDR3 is TGTGCCAGCAGTTTAAGGGCAGGGATTGGAACGACATCCGAGCAGTACTTC. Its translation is CASSLRAGIGTTSEQYF.

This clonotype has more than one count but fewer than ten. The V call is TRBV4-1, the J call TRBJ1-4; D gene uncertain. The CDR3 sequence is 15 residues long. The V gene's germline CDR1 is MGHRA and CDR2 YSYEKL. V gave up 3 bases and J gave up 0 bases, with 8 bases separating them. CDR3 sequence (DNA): TGCGCCAGCAGCCATGGCGGTGCAACTAATGAAAAACTGTTTTTT. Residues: CASSHGGATNEKLFF.

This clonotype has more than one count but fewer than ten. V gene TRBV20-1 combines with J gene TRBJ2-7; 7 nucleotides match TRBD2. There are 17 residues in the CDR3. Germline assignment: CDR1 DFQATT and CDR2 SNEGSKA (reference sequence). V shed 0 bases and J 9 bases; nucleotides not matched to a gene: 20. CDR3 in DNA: TGCAGTGCTAGAGAGGCGTCGGGTTCAGCGGGGAGGGTTTTGCAGTACTTC. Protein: CSAREASGSAGRVLQYF.

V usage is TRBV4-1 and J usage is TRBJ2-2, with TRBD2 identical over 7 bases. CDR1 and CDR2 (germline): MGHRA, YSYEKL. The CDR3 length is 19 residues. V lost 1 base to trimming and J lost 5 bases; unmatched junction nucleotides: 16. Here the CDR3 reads CASSQVWLAALSETGELFF. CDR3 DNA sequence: TGCGCCAGCAGCCAAGTGTGGCTAGCGGCACTAAGCGAGACCGGGGAGCTGTTTTTT.

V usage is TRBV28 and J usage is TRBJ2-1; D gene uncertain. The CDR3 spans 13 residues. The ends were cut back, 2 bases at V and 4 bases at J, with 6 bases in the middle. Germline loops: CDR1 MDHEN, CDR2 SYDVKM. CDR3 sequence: CASSLDVYNEQFF. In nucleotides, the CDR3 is TGTGCCAGCAGTTTAGACGTATACAATGAGCAGTTCTTC.

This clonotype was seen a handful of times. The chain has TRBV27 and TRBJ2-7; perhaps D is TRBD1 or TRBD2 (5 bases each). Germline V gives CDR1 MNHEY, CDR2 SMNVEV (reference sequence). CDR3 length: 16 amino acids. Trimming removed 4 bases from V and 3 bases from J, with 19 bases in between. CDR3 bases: TGTGCCAGCAGTTCCATCGATCCCGGGACGGACTACGAGCAGTACTTC. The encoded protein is CASSSIDPGTDYEQYF.

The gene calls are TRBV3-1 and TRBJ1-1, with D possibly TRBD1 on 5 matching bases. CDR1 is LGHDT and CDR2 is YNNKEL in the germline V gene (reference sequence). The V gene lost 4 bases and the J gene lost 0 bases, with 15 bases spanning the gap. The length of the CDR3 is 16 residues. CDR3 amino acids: CASSRDGSFMNTEAFF. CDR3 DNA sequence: TGTGCCAGCAGCCGGGACGGCTCTTTCATGAACACTGAAGCTTTCTTT. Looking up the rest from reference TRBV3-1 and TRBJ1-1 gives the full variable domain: DTAVSQTPKYLVTQMGNDKSIKCEQNLGHDTMYWYKQDSKKFLKIMFSYNNKELIINETVPNRFSPKSPDKAHLNLHINSLELGDSAVYFCASSRDGSFMNTEAFFGQGTRLTVV.

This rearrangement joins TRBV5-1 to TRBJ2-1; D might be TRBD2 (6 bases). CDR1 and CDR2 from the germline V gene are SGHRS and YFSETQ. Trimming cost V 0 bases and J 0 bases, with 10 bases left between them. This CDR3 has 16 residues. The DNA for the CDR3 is TGCGCCAGCAGCTTGGTTGCGGGGAGCTCCTACAATGAGCAGTTCTTC. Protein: CASSLVAGSSYNEQFF.

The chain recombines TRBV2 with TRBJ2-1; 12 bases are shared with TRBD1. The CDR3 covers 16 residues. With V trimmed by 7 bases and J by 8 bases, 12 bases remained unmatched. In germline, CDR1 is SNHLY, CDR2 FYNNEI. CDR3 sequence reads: CASTPEEGTGGHEQFF. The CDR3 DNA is TGTGCCAGCACGCCCGAAGAGGGGACAGGGGGCCATGAGCAGTTCTTC.

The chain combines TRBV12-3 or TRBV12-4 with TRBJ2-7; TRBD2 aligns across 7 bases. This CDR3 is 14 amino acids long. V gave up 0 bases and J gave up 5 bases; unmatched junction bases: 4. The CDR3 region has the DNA TGTGCCAGCAGTTTAGCGGGACGGGGGGACGAGCAGTACTTC. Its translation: CASSLAGRGDEQYF.

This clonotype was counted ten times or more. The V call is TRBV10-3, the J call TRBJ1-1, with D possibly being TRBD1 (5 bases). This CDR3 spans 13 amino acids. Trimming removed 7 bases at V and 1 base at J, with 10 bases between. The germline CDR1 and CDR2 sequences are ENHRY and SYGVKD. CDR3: CAIMRDGNTEAFF. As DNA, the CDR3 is TGTGCCATCATGCGGGACGGGAACACTGAAGCTTTCTTT.

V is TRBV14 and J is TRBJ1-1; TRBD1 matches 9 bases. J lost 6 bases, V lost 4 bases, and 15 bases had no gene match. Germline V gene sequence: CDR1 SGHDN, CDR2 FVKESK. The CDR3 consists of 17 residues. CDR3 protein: CASSPTTGGFNWAEAFF. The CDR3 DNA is TGTGCCAGCAGCCCAACCACAGGGGGCTTCAACTGGGCTGAAGCTTTCTTT.